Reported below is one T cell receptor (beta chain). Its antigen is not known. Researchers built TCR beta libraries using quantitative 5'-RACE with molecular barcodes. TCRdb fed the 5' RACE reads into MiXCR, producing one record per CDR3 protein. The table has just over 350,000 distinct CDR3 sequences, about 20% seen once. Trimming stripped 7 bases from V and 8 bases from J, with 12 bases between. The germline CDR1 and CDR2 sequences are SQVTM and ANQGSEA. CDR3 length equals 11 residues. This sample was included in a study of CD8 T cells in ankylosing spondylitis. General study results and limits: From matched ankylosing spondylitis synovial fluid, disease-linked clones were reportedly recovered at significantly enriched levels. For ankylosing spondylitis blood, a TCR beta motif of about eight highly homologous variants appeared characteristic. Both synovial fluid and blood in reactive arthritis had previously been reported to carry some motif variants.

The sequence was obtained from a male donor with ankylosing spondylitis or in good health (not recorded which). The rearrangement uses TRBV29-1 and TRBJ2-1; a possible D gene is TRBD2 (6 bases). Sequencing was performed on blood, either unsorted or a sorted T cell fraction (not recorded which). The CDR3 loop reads CSGGDFDEQFF. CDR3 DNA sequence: TGCAGCGGCGGGGACTTCGATGAGCAGTTCTTC.